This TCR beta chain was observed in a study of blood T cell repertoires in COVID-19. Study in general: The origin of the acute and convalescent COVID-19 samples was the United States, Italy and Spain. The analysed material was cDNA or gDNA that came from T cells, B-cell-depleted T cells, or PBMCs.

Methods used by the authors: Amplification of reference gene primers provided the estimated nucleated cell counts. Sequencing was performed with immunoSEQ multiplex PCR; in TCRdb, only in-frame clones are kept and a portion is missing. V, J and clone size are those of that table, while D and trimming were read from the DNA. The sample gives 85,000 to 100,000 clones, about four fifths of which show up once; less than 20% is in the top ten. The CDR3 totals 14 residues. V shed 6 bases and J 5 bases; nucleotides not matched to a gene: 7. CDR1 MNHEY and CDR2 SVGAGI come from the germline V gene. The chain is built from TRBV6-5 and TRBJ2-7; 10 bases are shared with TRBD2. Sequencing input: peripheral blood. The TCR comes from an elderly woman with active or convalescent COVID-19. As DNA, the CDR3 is TGTGCCAGCAGCAGCCTAGCGGGAGTGCACGAGCAGTACTTC. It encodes CASSSLAGVHEQYF.